The clone carrying this T cell receptor beta chain was recorded a few times. Its antigen is not known. The data derive from a study of T-cell reconstitution after alpha-beta-depleted transplantation in children. Whole-study findings and limits: There were some patients whose high TCRbeta diversity at day 60 came from surviving recipient T cells and thymic progenitors. Two months or so post-transplant, alpha-beta T cells reportedly derived from several hundred expanded graft clones.

This CDR3 contains 16 residues. The V segment lost 7 bases and the J segment 4 bases; nucleotides outside the gene matches: 13. Looked up from germline, CDR1 is MDHEN and CDR2 is SYDVKM. Unique molecular identifiers were incorporated into the prepared TCRbeta library. MiXCR, run by TCRdb on the PCR reads, gives a single entry per CDR3 protein. The repertoire consists of approximately 630,000 distinct CDR3 sequences, with 13% occurring once and the leading ten covering roughly 0.84%. The sample consisted of PBMCs, taken before TCRalphabeta/CD19-depleted stem cell transplant. The J gene is TRBJ2-1, the V gene TRBV28; 7 nucleotides line up with TRBD1. The sequence was obtained from a girl aged 2 to 10 with congenital amegakaryocytic thrombocytopenia, due to receive a stem cell transplant. The CDR3 DNA reads TGTGCCAGCACCCGACGACCCGGGACAGCATACAATGAGCAGTTCTTC. Its translation: CASTRRPGTAYNEQFF.